Sequencing of this T cell receptor beta chain was carried out in a study of cytomegalovirus exposure and HLA in healthy donors. PCR involved 60 Vbeta and 13 Jbeta primers. Clones were read by immunoSEQ multiplex PCR, and TCRdb kept only the in-frame ones, dropping some. Altogether 60,000 to 85,000 clones are present, 72% being singletons, with the ten largest covering approximately 5%. Study results and limitations: The classifier reportedly diagnosed cytomegalovirus status with high sensitivity and specificity. Later genetic work tied a missense DCLRE1C variant to beta-chain V and J trimming. A few CMV-associated chains were confirmed in vitro to be specific for CMV antigens. An analysis done earlier found most TCR beta V segments productive about 90% or about 30% of the time.

V lost 3 bases, J lost 0 bases, and 17 bases lay in between. The CDR3 runs to 17 residues. From germline, CDR1 is KGHSH and CDR2 LQKENI. Regarding this clone: Its antigen is as yet unknown.

The V and J genes are TRBV18 and TRBJ1-1; maybe TRBD1 (5 bases). The sample comprised PBMCs. This clonotype was obtained from a man aged 60 to 75 in good health and CMV-seropositive. CDR3 protein: CASSPQRDRSLNTEAFF. In DNA, the CDR3 is TGTGCCAGCTCACCCCAGCGGGACCGCTCTCTGAACACTGAAGCTTTCTTT.